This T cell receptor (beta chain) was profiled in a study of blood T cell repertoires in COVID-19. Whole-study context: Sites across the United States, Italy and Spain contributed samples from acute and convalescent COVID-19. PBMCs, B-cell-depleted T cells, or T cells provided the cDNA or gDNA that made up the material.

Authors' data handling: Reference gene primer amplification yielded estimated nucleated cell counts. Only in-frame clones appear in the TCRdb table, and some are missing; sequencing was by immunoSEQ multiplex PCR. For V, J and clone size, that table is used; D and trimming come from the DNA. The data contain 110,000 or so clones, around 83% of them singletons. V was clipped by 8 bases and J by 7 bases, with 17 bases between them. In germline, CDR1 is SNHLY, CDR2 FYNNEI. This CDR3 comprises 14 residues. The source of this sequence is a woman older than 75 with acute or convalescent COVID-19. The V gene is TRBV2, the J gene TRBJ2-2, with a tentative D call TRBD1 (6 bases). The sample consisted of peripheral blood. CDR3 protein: CASVRDRTYGELFF. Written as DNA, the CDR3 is TGTGCCAGCGTAAGAGACAGGACATACGGGGAGCTGTTTTTT.